The 18 T cell receptor beta chains presented below share a single source sample, sequenced in a study of blood T cells in healthy people across ages. Combining a sample-barcoded 5' primer with a J-beta primer mix, a second PCR ran for roughly 7 to 11 cycles. In TCRdb, the 5' RACE reads were re-called with MiXCR into one record per CDR3 protein. Of more than 900,000 distinct CDR3 sequences detected, roughly 24% appear once; the ten largest clones hold about 0.72%. The same specimen was also included in a second study, on T cells of mothers and their children.

The source material was blood. Receptors were obtained from a girl aged 2 to 9 in good health.

There are a few counts of this clonotype. The CDR3 DNA follows: TGCGCCAGCAGCCAAGGGACTTCAATTGAGGGGGAGCAGTACTTC. Protein sequence: CASSQGTSIEGEQYF. This rearrangement joins TRBV4-3 to TRBJ2-7; D assignment may be TRBD1 or TRBD2 (5 bases each). Trimming stripped 1 base from V and 7 bases from J, with 17 bases between. The V gene's germline CDR1 is LGHNA and CDR2 YSLEER. This CDR3 has 15 residues.

In this sample, this clonotype turned up a few times. J is TRBJ1-1 and V is TRBV28, with D maybe TRBD1 (6 bases). Per germline, CDR1 MDHEN and CDR2 SYDVKM. This CDR3 has 13 residues. The V and J ends lost 10 bases and 4 bases respectively, with 16 bases between them. CDR3 residues: CAIITGGLTEAFF. DNA of the CDR3: TGTGCCATCATTACGGGGGGGCTCACTGAAGCTTTCTTT.

The J gene is TRBJ2-5, the V gene TRBV20-1, with D maybe TRBD2 (6 bases). The better agreement between TRBJ2-1 and the DNA end casts doubt on the J call. Germline lookup yields CDR1 DFQATT and CDR2 SNEGSKA (reference sequence). This CDR3 is 16 amino acids long. The CDR3 region is CSARMWDSPYYNEQFF. For the CDR3, the DNA is TGCAGTGCGCGGATGTGGGACTCACCTTATTACAATGAGCAGTTCTTC.

The chain uses TRBV7-2 and TRBJ2-5; D is possibly TRBD1 or TRBD2 (5 bases each). Judging by the DNA end, TRBJ2-1 fits better; the J call may be wrong. Germline CDR1 is SGHTA and CDR2 is FQGNSA. The CDR3 has 15 residues. CDR3: CASSKTGTTFNEQFF. DNA of the CDR3: TGTGCCAGCAGCAAGACCGGGACCACATTCAATGAGCAGTTCTTC.

This clonotype occurred a few times. V and J are TRBV29-1 and TRBJ2-5; D is ambiguous. The germline gives CDR1 SQVTM, CDR2 ANQGSEA. The CDR3 runs to 13 residues. V was pared by 6 bases and J by 7 bases, with 18 bases between. The CDR3 region has the DNA TGCAGCGTACGATCTGGAGAACTTCTGACCCAGTACTTC. Amino acids: CSVRSGELLTQYF.

This sequence joins TRBV7-2 and TRBJ2-3; weak D call: TRBD2 (6 bases). This CDR3 is 16 amino acids long. V was shortened by 1 base and J by 0 bases, with 11 bases between the two germline ends. The germline V gene has CDR1 SGHTA and CDR2 FQGNSA. The CDR3 protein is CASSLVLGGSTDTQYF. CDR3 nucleotide sequence: TGTGCCAGCAGCTTAGTCCTCGGGGGTAGCACAGATACGCAGTATTTT.

This clonotype has a handful of counts. For the CDR3, the DNA is TGTGCCAGCAGCTTAGCGAGACAGGCCCAGCATTTT. This gives the protein CASSLARQAQHF. The chain links TRBV7-2 to TRBJ1-5; D might be TRBD1 (6 bases). V lost 0 bases and J 11 bases, leaving 8 bases between the germline ends. Germline V gene sequence: CDR1 SGHTA, CDR2 FQGNSA. The CDR3 length is 12 residues.

The chain carries TRBV12-3 or TRBV12-4 and TRBJ1-2; tentative D call: TRBD1 (6 bases). This CDR3 has 20 amino acids. Trimming cost V 5 bases and J 8 bases, with 36 bases left between them. CDR3 nucleotides: TGTGCCAGCAGTCTTTTCCGACGGGGGGGCGGCCTGTGGTCGCTGATGGGCTACACCTTC. Amino acid sequence: CASSLFRRGGGLWSLMGYTF.

This clonotype was seen a handful of times. The chain joins TRBV29-1 to TRBJ1-3, with 7 bases aligning to TRBD1. The V gene's germline CDR1 is SQVTM and CDR2 ANQGSEA. This CDR3 has 16 residues. Trimming at V came to 6 bases and at J to 2 bases, leaving 13 bases not matched to a gene. Here the CDR3 reads CSVESGTVPTGNTIYF. CDR3 sequence (DNA): TGCAGCGTGGAGTCCGGGACAGTCCCCACTGGAAACACCATATATTTT.

The chain is built from TRBV5-1 and TRBJ1-4; unclear D gene. Trimming pared 0 bases from V and 0 bases from J, leaving 12 bases between. Germline assignment: CDR1 SGHRS and CDR2 YFSETQ. This CDR3 is 17 amino acids long. CDR3 nucleotides: TGCGCCAGCAGCTTGGAAGGGAGTGCCGCAACTAATGAAAAACTGTTTTTT. It encodes CASSLEGSAATNEKLFF.

With regard to this clonotype: Mismatch with germline at one junction end may stem from a read error. The V call is TRBV24-1, the J call TRBJ2-5, with D uncertain. This CDR3 is 12 amino acids long. Germline CDR1 and CDR2: KGHDR and SFDVKD. CDR3 in DNA: TGTGCCACCGGTGATTTGGGGGAGACCCAGTACTTC. This encodes CATGDLGETQYF.

The CDR3 sequence: CSAADWDNEQFF. The CDR3 DNA reads TGCAGTGCCGCGGACTGGGACAATGAGCAGTTCTTC. The chain couples TRBV20-1 to TRBJ2-1, with D possibly being TRBD2 (5 bases). With 6 bases removed from V and 5 bases from J, the gap between germline ends came to 11 bases. The CDR3 consists of 12 residues. Germline CDR1 is DFQATT and CDR2 is SNEGSKA (reference sequence).

The CDR3 bases are TGTGCCAGCTACAACAGGGCGAGCTCCTACAATGAGCAGTTCTTC. Protein: CASYNRASSYNEQFF. J is TRBJ2-1 and V is TRBV12-3 or TRBV12-4, with a possible D match to TRBD1 (6 bases). CDR3 length equals 15 residues. The V end lost 8 bases, the J end lost 0 bases, and 14 bases lay between the germline ends.

The V and J genes are TRBV6-2 or TRBV6-3 and TRBJ2-5, with unresolved D. CDR3 length equals 17 residues. The V gene's germline CDR1 is MNHEY and CDR2 SVGEGT. With 4 bases removed from V and 6 bases from J, the gap between germline ends came to 24 bases. The CDR3 nucleotides are TGTGCCAGCAGTTCCCGAGTCCGGGCCCCCCACACAAAGACCCAGTACTTC. This codes for CASSSRVRAPHTKTQYF.

CDR3: CASSSRSSLQFF. DNA of the CDR3: TGTGCCAGCAGCTCTAGAAGCTCACTGCAGTTCTTC. V usage is TRBV3-1 and J usage is TRBJ2-5; D not resolved. The end of the DNA is better explained by TRBJ2-1, so the J call may be wrong. This CDR3 is 12 amino acids long. Germline V gene lookup returns CDR1 LGHDT and CDR2 YNNKEL (reference sequence).

The chain uses TRBV6-1 and TRBJ1-4; D is perhaps TRBD1 (5 bases). The CDR3 totals 16 residues. Germline CDR1 reads MNHNS; CDR2 reads SASEGT. The V and J ends lost 4 bases and 1 base respectively, with 13 bases between them. The CDR3 region is CASSAQDGRTNEKLFF. In DNA, the CDR3 is TGTGCCAGCAGTGCACAGGACGGGAGAACTAATGAAAAACTGTTTTTT.

This clonotype was seen more than once but under ten times. The V gene is TRBV4-1, the J gene TRBJ2-7; D gene unclear. Germline V gene data show CDR1 as MGHRA and CDR2 as YSYEKL. There are 15 residues in the CDR3. Trimming stripped 0 bases from V and 2 bases from J, with 11 bases between. CDR3 nucleotides: TGCGCCAGCAGCCAAGAGGGCGAGGTCGCCTACGAGCAGTACTTC. This translates into CASSQEGEVAYEQYF.

The chain employs TRBV7-6 and TRBJ2-5, with D possibly matching TRBD1 (6 bases). Judging by the DNA end, TRBJ2-1 fits better; the J call may be wrong. Germline V gives CDR1 SGHVS, CDR2 FNYEAQ. The CDR3 is made up of 13 amino acids. The CDR3 sequence: CASSLFTGYEQFF. CDR3 bases: TGTGCCAGCAGCTTATTCACAGGGTATGAGCAGTTCTTC.